Below are 2 T cell receptor beta chains sequenced from a single sample in a study of long-term antiretroviral therapy in people with HIV. Researchers ran immunoSEQ v3.0 at survey level. Libraries were prepared by immunoSEQ multiplex PCR; TCRdb keeps only in-frame clonotypes and omits some of them. Of under 20,000 clones listed, 75% to 90% are singletons. Specimen: unsorted PBMCs, collected 4.2 years after starting antiretroviral therapy. The receptor set was obtained from a man aged 50 to 60 with HIV.

This sequence joins TRBV27 and TRBJ2-7; 10 positions match TRBD2. The CDR3 consists of 15 residues. V lost 2 bases and J lost 2; bases outside the gene matches: 3. Per the germline V gene, CDR1 is MNHEY and CDR2 is SMNVEV (reference sequence). DNA for the CDR3: TGTGCCAGCAGTTTAACCGGACTAGCGGCCTACGAGCAGTACTTC. Protein product: CASSLTGLAAYEQYF.

The chain joins TRBV28 to TRBJ1-5; D may be TRBD1 (6 bases). From germline, CDR1 is MDHEN and CDR2 SYDVKM. V shed 3 bases and J shed 5 bases, with 14 bases lying between them. This CDR3 contains 15 residues. CDR3 nucleotides: TGTGCCAGCAGTTTGCTACAGGGCCCTCATCAGCCCCAGCATTTT. It codes for CASSLLQGPHQPQHF. Supplemented by reference TRBV28 and TRBJ1-5, the full variable domain reads DVKVTQSSRYLVKRTGEKVFLECVQDMDHENMFWYRQDPGLGLRLIYFSYDVKMKEKGDIPEGYSVSREKKERFSLILESASTNQTSMYLCASSLLQGPHQPQHFGDGTRLSIL.